This is a list of T cell receptor beta chains from one sample in a study of cytomegalovirus exposure and HLA in healthy donors. Some clones are missing from TCRdb's copy, which holds only in-frame ones; the method was immunoSEQ multiplex PCR. This sample's table has 150,000 to 200,000 clones. Sequenced material: PBMCs. These receptors all stem from a man aged 30 to 45 in good health and CMV-seronegative. Each CDR3 is given with its conserved first and last residue. Fields, in order: V gene, J gene, D gene, CDR3 protein, CDR3 DNA. The D gene is left open where the match is weak.

TRBV2	TRBJ1-3	NA	CASNSGWGLGNTIYF	TGTGCCAGCAACTCTGGGTGGGGGCTTGGAAACACCATATATTTT
TRBV30	TRBJ2-1	NA	CAWSVRRLEQFF	TGTGCCTGGAGTGTACGCCGACTGGAGCAGTTCTTC
TRBV14	TRBJ2-3	TRBD1	CASSQVMGQDYTDTQYF	TGTGCCAGCAGCCAGGTTATGGGACAGGACTACACAGATACGCAGTATTTT
TRBV14	TRBJ2-3	NA	CASSQDLHTQYF	TGTGCCAGCAGCCAAGATCTCCATACGCAGTATTTT
TRBV21-1	TRBJ2-7	NA	CASSAESTTEQYF	TGTGCCAGCAGCGCAGAAAGTACTACCGAGCAGTACTTC
TRBV9	TRBJ2-1	TRBD2	CASSETSGRLDEQFF	TGTGCCAGCAGCGAGACTAGCGGGAGGCTCGATGAGCAGTTCTTC
TRBV6-5	TRBJ1-1	NA	CASSRNGAMNTEAFF	TGTGCCAGCAGCCGTAACGGTGCCATGAACACTGAAGCTTTCTTT
TRBV19	TRBJ2-1	NA	CASSTNYNEQFF	TGTGCCAGTAGTACTAATTACAATGAGCAGTTCTTC
TRBV19	TRBJ1-4	NA	CASSIDQNEKLFF	TGTGCCAGTAGTATAGATCAAAATGAAAAACTGTTTTTT
TRBV18	TRBJ1-5	TRBD1	CASSPGQDNQPQHF	TGTGCCAGCTCCCCGGGACAGGATAATCAGCCCCAGCATTTT
TRBV2	TRBJ1-2	NA	CASNPGSNYGYTF	TGTGCCAGCAATCCTGGCTCTAACTATGGCTACACCTTC
TRBV19	TRBJ1-2	TRBD1	CASSMIRAGGSYGYTF	TGTGCCAGTAGTATGATTCGGGCAGGGGGAAGCTATGGCTACACCTTC
TRBV28	TRBJ1-5	TRBD1	CASRSSLGQVEQPQHF	TGTGCCAGCAGGTCTTCTCTAGGACAGGTGGAACAGCCCCAGCATTTT
TRBV11-2	TRBJ2-2	TRBD2	CASSFMSGRATGELFF	TGTGCCAGCAGCTTTATGAGCGGGAGGGCCACCGGGGAGCTGTTTTTT
TRBV15	TRBJ2-2	NA	CATSRVITGELFF	TGTGCCACCAGCAGAGTAATCACCGGGGAGCTGTTTTTT
TRBV25-1	TRBJ1-1	NA	CASSDVQDSNTEAFF	TGTGCCAGCAGTGATGTACAGGATTCGAACACTGAAGCTTTCTTT
TRBV6-5	TRBJ2-3	NA	CASSPSTGDTQYF	TGTGCCAGCAGCCCCTCGACAGGAGATACGCAGTATTTT
TRBV29-1	TRBJ2-6	NA	CSAGEGHQSSGANVLTF	TGCAGCGCTGGTGAGGGACACCAAAGCTCTGGGGCCAACGTCCTGACTTTC
TRBV2	TRBJ1-4	TRBD1	CASKGTGEEKLFF	TGTGCCAGCAAGGGGACAGGGGAAGAAAAACTGTTTTTT
TRBV7-9	TRBJ2-1	NA	CASSPRHRESYNEQFF	TGTGCCAGCAGTCCTCGGCACAGGGAGTCCTACAATGAGCAGTTCTTC
TRBV19	TRBJ2-1	TRBD1	CATNRGRDEQFF	TGTGCCACCAACAGGGGTCGGGATGAGCAGTTCTTC
TRBV6-5	TRBJ1-4	TRBD1	CASRLSQGPNEKLFF	TGTGCCAGCAGACTCTCACAGGGGCCAAATGAAAAACTGTTTTTT
TRBV9	TRBJ2-7	TRBD2	CASSVESGTLYEQYF	TGTGCCAGCAGCGTAGAGAGCGGGACCTTGTACGAGCAGTACTTC
TRBV4-3	TRBJ1-2	NA	CASSQGTYYLNYGYTF	TGCGCCAGCAGCCAAGGAACCTACTACTTAAATTATGGCTACACCTTC
TRBV4-1	TRBJ1-1	NA	CASSQSGLSNTEAFF	TGCGCCAGCAGCCAATCGGGACTCTCGAACACTGAAGCTTTCTTT
TRBV19	TRBJ1-5	NA	CASSSQQNQPQHF	TGTGCCAGTAGTAGCCAACAGAATCAGCCCCAGCATTTT
TRBV6-5	TRBJ1-1	TRBD1	CASTPGTGGNTEAFF	TGTGCCAGCACCCCCGGGACAGGTGGGAACACTGAAGCTTTCTTT